Sequencing of this T cell receptor beta chain was carried out in a study of T cell clones after liver transplantation. For the study at large: In this trial, immunosuppression withdrawal was attempted within 2 years of liver transplant.

Germline CDR1 SGHAT, CDR2 FQNNGV. The V gene end was trimmed by 1 base and the J gene end by 3 bases; junction bases not matched to a gene: 6. The CDR3 loop spans 16 amino acids. Using immunoSEQ multiplex PCR, the repertoire was profiled, and TCRdb retains in-frame clones only, with some absent. The data hold 50,000 or so clones, with 65% to 80% observed a single time. This clone has a handful of counts. Antigen specificity is unknown. General study points: In most of the 8 subjects, circulating graft-donor-reactive CD4 TCRbeta sequences fell significantly after transplant. Small, mixed patient groups and varying post-transplant times limit these conclusions. Migration into the graft, not deletion, may explain lost graft donor-reactive T cells.

The clonotype comes from a human patient who received a liver transplant. Some T cells may possibly be graft donor cells. The chain links TRBV11-2 to TRBJ2-4, with 7 bases fitting TRBD2. The material sequenced was CD4+ T cells from blood, taken 54 months after liver transplant. CDR3 amino acids: CASSLGSGLVKNIQYF. DNA for the CDR3: TGTGCCAGCAGCTTAGGTAGCGGGTTGGTCAAAAACATTCAGTACTTC.